The 7 T cell receptor beta chains below were found in one sample sequenced in a study of blood T cells in healthy people across ages. For the second PCR, which ran for 7 to 11 cycles, a sample-barcoded 5' primer and a J-beta primer mix were used. MiXCR, applied by TCRdb to the 5' RACE reads, yields one record per CDR3 protein. This sample has about 1.5 million distinct CDR3 sequences, with roughly 43% found just once. What was sequenced was blood. Receptors were obtained from a woman aged 18 to 35 in good health.

Only one count was recorded for this clonotype. At one boundary the junction diverges from the germline segment, which might be a read error. This chain connects TRBV2 to TRBJ1-5; 8 bases line up with TRBD1. CDR1 and CDR2 (germline): SNHLY, FYNNEI. There are 14 residues in the CDR3. CDR3 sequence (DNA): TGTGCCGGCAGTTTTGACAGGGGAAGACAGCCCCAGCATTTT. This encodes CAGSFDRGRQPQHF.

The chain has TRBV6-2 or TRBV6-3 and TRBJ2-4; 7 positions match TRBD2. This CDR3 is 15 amino acids long. V lost 6 bases to trimming and J lost 13 bases; unmatched junction nucleotides: 18. Per the germline V gene, CDR1 is MNHEY and CDR2 is SVGEGT. The CDR3 loop is CASSVVAGRLREQYF. CDR3 in DNA: TGTGCCAGCAGCGTAGTAGCGGGCCGCCTCCGTGAGCAGTACTTC.

CDR3 coding DNA: TGTGCCAGCAGCTTTGTTTTAGCGGGGTTCTATGAGCAGTTCTTC. This encodes CASSFVLAGFYEQFF. This chain uses TRBV7-9 with TRBJ2-1, with 8 bases aligning to TRBD2. Germline V gene data show CDR1 as SEHNR and CDR2 as FQNEAQ (reference sequence). The junction had 9 bases not matched to a gene; V was cut back by 3 bases and J by 8 bases. CDR3 length: 15 residues.

The V gene is TRBV20-1, the J gene TRBJ2-7; D call uncertain. The CDR3 has 13 amino acids. The germline CDR1 and CDR2 sequences are DFQATT and SNEGSKA (reference sequence). V shed 1 base and J shed 6 bases, with 13 bases lying between them. CDR3 protein: CSARGPIRAEQYF. DNA for the CDR3: TGCAGTGCTAGAGGTCCCATCCGGGCCGAGCAGTACTTC.

The rearrangement uses TRBV6-2 or TRBV6-3 and TRBJ2-1, with D hard to call. From germline, CDR1 is MNHEY and CDR2 SVGEGT. V was cut by 0 bases and J by 6 bases, with 15 bases left in between. The CDR3 consists of 16 residues. CDR3 residues: CASSYSTWVPGNEQFF. In nucleotides, the CDR3 is TGTGCCAGCAGTTACTCGACGTGGGTTCCTGGCAATGAGCAGTTCTTC.

The rearrangement uses TRBV7-3 and TRBJ2-5; 10 bases line up with TRBD2. Trimming at V came to 8 bases and at J to 4 bases, leaving 7 bases not matched to a gene. Germline-derived CDR1 and CDR2 are SGHTA and FQGTGA. The CDR3 spans 14 residues. CDR3 residues: CASSMVAGGETQYF. CDR3 DNA sequence: TGTGCCAGCTCCATGGTAGCGGGGGGAGAGACCCAGTACTTC.

The J gene is TRBJ1-2, the V gene TRBV18; weak D call: TRBD1 (5 bases). Germline V gene lookup returns CDR1 KGHSH and CDR2 LQKENI. Between the trimmed V and J ends, which lost 0 bases and 2 bases, there was a span of 7 bases. CDR3 length: 14 amino acids. The CDR3 loop is CASSPPTVNYGYTF. The CDR3 coding sequence is TGTGCCAGCTCACCACCGACAGTCAACTATGGCTACACCTTC.